A single sample gave rise to the 2 T cell receptor beta chains below, sequenced in a study of blood T cell repertoires in COVID-19 (dated by TCRdb to the early 2020s). To prepare the library, the immunoSEQ multiplex PCR assay was applied. TCRdb retrieved this table from immuneACCESS and kept in-frame rearrangements only. Not all clones are present; in checked studies, unresolved V genes account for under half, and no reason is known for the remainder. Within this sample are under 250,000 clones, with around 87% of them counted one time only. The ten largest clones capture under 3.5% of the sample. The sequenced sample was PBMCs or T cells enriched from blood (not recorded which). These receptors originate from a young woman in a cohort exposed to, infected with or recovered from COVID-19 (not recorded which).

This chain uses TRBV21-1 with TRBJ2-4; the table's TRBD1 call for D was not verified on the DNA. TRBV21-1 is described as a pseudogene. The CDR3 covers 16 residues. The CDR3 is CASSKTFHKAKNIQYF. The CDR3 DNA reads TGTGCCAGCAGCAAAACCTTCCACAAAGCCAAAAACATTCAGTACTTC.

This chain's CDR3 is CATGGESNQPQHF. DNA of the CDR3: TGTGCCACGGGGGGGGAAAGCAATCAGCCCCAGCATTTT. The J gene is TRBJ1-5, the V gene TRBV6-5; D might be TRBD1 (5 bases). V was cut by 10 bases and J by 1 base, with 11 bases left in between. Germline V gene sequence: CDR1 MNHEY, CDR2 SVGAGI. The CDR3 length is 13 residues.